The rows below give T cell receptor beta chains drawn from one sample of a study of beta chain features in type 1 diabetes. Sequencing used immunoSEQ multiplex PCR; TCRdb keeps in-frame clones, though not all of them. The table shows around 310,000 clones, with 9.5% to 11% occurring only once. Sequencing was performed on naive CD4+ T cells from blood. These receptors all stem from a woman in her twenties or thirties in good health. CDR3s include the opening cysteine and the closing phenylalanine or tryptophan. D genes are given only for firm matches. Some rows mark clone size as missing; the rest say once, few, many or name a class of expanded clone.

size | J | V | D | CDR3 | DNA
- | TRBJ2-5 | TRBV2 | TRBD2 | CASSPGLAGGRQETQYF | TGTGCCAGCAGCCCGGGACTAGCGGGAGGACGTCAGGAGACCCAGTACTTC
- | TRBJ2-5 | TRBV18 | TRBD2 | CASSPPGGRQTQYF | TGTGCCAGCTCACCGCCGGGCGGGAGACAGACCCAGTACTTC
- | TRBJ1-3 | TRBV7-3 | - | CASSLVGGNTIYF | TGTGCCAGCAGCTTGGTTGGCGGAAACACCATATATTTT
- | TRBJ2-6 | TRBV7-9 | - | CASSPGQSVLTF | TGTGCCAGCAGCCCCGGACAGTCTGTCCTGACTTTC
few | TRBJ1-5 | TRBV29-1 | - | CSASDSYSNQPQHF | TGCAGCGCCTCTGACAGCTATAGCAATCAGCCCCAGCATTTT
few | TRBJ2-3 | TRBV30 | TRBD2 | CAWSVGWASGSTDTQYF | TGTGCCTGGAGTGTAGGGTGGGCTAGCGGGAGCACAGATACGCAGTATTTT
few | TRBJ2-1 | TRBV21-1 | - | CASSKGPGHKGNNEQFF | TGTGCCAGCAGCAAAGGACCGGGTCATAAGGGGAACAATGAGCAGTTCTTC
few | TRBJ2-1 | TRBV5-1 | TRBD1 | CASSTGGAGPGFF | TGCGCCAGCAGCACAGGGGGCGCGGGCCCGGGGTTCTTC
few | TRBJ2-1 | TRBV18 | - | CASSERSSSYNEQFF | TGTGCCAGCTCAGAGCGGAGCAGCTCCTACAATGAGCAGTTCTTC
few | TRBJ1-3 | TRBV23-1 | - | CASSLRQPSSGNTIYF | TGCGCCAGCAGTCTGCGACAGCCGAGCTCTGGAAACACCATATATTTT
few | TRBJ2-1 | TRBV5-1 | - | CASSFQGWGNEQFF | TGCGCCAGCAGCTTCCAGGGGTGGGGGAATGAGCAGTTCTTC
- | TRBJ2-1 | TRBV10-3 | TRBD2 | CAISELERGSYNEQFF | TGTGCCATCAGTGAGTTGGAGCGGGGCTCCTACAATGAGCAGTTCTTC
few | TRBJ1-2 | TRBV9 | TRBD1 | CASSVFFQGALGYGYTF | TGTGCCAGCAGCGTATTCTTCCAGGGGGCGTTAGGGTATGGCTACACCTTC
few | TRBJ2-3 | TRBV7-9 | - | CASSIFSTDTQYF | TGTGCCAGCAGTATCTTCTCCACAGATACGCAGTATTTT